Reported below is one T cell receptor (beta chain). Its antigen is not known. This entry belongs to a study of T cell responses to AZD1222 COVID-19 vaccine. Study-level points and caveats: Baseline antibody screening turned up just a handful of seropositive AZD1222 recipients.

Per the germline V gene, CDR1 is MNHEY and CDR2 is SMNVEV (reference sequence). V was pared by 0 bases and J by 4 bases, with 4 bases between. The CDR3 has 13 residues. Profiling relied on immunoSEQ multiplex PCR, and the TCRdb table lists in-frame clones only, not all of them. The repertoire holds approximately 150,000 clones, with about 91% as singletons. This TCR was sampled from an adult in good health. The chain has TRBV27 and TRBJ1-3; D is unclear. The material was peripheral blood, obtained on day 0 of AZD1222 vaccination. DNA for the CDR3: TGTGCCAGCAGTTTATCGCAAGGAAACACCATATATTTT. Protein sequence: CASSLSQGNTIYF.